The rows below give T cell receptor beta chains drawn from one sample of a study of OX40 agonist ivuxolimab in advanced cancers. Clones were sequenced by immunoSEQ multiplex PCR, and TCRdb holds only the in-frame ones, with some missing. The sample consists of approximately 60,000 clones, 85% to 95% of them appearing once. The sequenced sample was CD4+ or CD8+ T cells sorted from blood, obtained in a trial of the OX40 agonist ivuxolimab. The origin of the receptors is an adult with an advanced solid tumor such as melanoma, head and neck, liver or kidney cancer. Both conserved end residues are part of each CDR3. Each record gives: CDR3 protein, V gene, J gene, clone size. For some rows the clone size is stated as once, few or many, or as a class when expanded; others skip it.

cdr3_aa: CASSFHPASKNIQYF; v_call: TRBV11-2; j_call: TRBJ2-4; clone_size: .
cdr3_aa: CASSFWTSLGEKLFF; v_call: TRBV11-3; j_call: TRBJ1-4; clone_size: .
cdr3_aa: CASSYFPEGGEKLFF; v_call: TRBV6-5; j_call: TRBJ1-4; clone_size: .
cdr3_aa: CASGASSYEQYF; v_call: TRBV27; j_call: TRBJ2-7; clone_size: once
cdr3_aa: CASSLVAGNYGYTF; v_call: TRBV27; j_call: TRBJ1-2; clone_size: once
cdr3_aa: CASSMTGPRETQYF; v_call: TRBV5-1; j_call: TRBJ2-5; clone_size: .
cdr3_aa: CASSLRGLAGINEQFF; v_call: TRBV28; j_call: TRBJ2-1; clone_size: .
cdr3_aa: CASSYSNGGEQYF; v_call: TRBV6-5; j_call: TRBJ2-7; clone_size: .
cdr3_aa: CASSNRGYTEAFF; v_call: TRBV19; j_call: TRBJ1-1; clone_size: few
cdr3_aa: CASSQESANPTGELFF; v_call: TRBV4-3; j_call: TRBJ2-2; clone_size: once
cdr3_aa: CASSLRSSGRTEQYF; v_call: TRBV13; j_call: TRBJ2-7; clone_size: once
cdr3_aa: CASSLRISNYEQYF; v_call: TRBV28; j_call: TRBJ2-7; clone_size: .
cdr3_aa: CASSYSQGSTNEKLFF; v_call: TRBV6-5; j_call: TRBJ1-4; clone_size: .
cdr3_aa: CASSLESGTQETQYF; v_call: TRBV11-3; j_call: TRBJ2-5; clone_size: once
cdr3_aa: CASSFRWEGISTDTQYF; v_call: TRBV28; j_call: TRBJ2-3; clone_size: .
cdr3_aa: CASSSGPLSTEAFF; v_call: TRBV19; j_call: TRBJ1-1; clone_size: .
cdr3_aa: CASSAGRVYNEQYF; v_call: TRBV13; j_call: TRBJ2-7; clone_size: once
cdr3_aa: CASSPRDFPFYEQYF; v_call: TRBV9; j_call: TRBJ2-7; clone_size: .
cdr3_aa: CASKGRRGYTF; v_call: TRBV27; j_call: TRBJ1-2; clone_size: .
cdr3_aa: CASSWRTSGAEQYF; v_call: TRBV27; j_call: TRBJ2-7; clone_size: .
cdr3_aa: CASSYGQSYEQYF; v_call: TRBV4-3; j_call: TRBJ2-7; clone_size: few
cdr3_aa: CASSFGQTSYNEQFF; v_call: TRBV7-9; j_call: TRBJ2-1; clone_size: .
cdr3_aa: CASSVSGRMGNEQFF; v_call: TRBV9; j_call: TRBJ2-1; clone_size: .
cdr3_aa: CASSMRPPYEQYF; v_call: TRBV19; j_call: TRBJ2-7; clone_size: .
cdr3_aa: CASSEGAGGDYNEQFF; v_call: TRBV28; j_call: TRBJ2-1; clone_size: .
cdr3_aa: CASSPRPTDTQYF; v_call: TRBV11-2; j_call: TRBJ2-3; clone_size: .
cdr3_aa: CASSRSSGANVLTF; v_call: TRBV5-5; j_call: TRBJ2-6; clone_size: .
cdr3_aa: CASSQIIPGDRETQYF; v_call: TRBV4-1; j_call: TRBJ2-5; clone_size: .
cdr3_aa: CSVEVGVAGPGYEQYF; v_call: TRBV29-1; j_call: TRBJ2-7; clone_size: .
cdr3_aa: CASSFSTSSTDTQYF; v_call: TRBV7-7; j_call: TRBJ2-3; clone_size: .
cdr3_aa: CASSYTSTGHIYGYTF; v_call: TRBV6-6; j_call: TRBJ1-2; clone_size: .
cdr3_aa: CAFSGLAGVRDTQYF; v_call: TRBV30; j_call: TRBJ2-3; clone_size: .
cdr3_aa: CASSLEGTAAYEQYF; v_call: TRBV7-9; j_call: TRBJ2-7; clone_size: .
cdr3_aa: CASSQDLGQGRTDTQYF; v_call: TRBV4-3; j_call: TRBJ2-3; clone_size: .
cdr3_aa: CASSSPTGRYNEQFF; v_call: TRBV13; j_call: TRBJ2-1; clone_size: .
cdr3_aa: CASSLGPGGYEQYF; v_call: TRBV5-6; j_call: TRBJ2-7; clone_size: .
cdr3_aa: CASLSPTPGRVEVTEAFF; v_call: TRBV21-1; j_call: TRBJ1-1; clone_size: .
cdr3_aa: CAWSIVGQDYEQYF; v_call: TRBV30; j_call: TRBJ2-7; clone_size: .
cdr3_aa: CASSLRTGGRYNEQFF; v_call: TRBV13; j_call: TRBJ2-1; clone_size: once
cdr3_aa: CASSRQGSYEQYF; v_call: TRBV7-2; j_call: TRBJ2-7; clone_size: .
cdr3_aa: CASSLSGTDNLFF; v_call: TRBV7-9; j_call: TRBJ2-1; clone_size: .
cdr3_aa: CASHRGPEYQETQYF; v_call: TRBV6-5; j_call: TRBJ2-5; clone_size: .
cdr3_aa: CASSVGLAGTYNEQFF; v_call: TRBV7-2; j_call: TRBJ2-1; clone_size: .
cdr3_aa: CASSIRVAQPLPGELFF; v_call: TRBV19; j_call: TRBJ2-2; clone_size: .
cdr3_aa: CASSIVFGLAANEQFF; v_call: TRBV19; j_call: TRBJ2-1; clone_size: .
cdr3_aa: CASSLYGRETQYF; v_call: TRBV28; j_call: TRBJ2-5; clone_size: .
cdr3_aa: CASSSQGNKNIQYF; v_call: TRBV27; j_call: TRBJ2-4; clone_size: .
cdr3_aa: CASSPRWYGTERNSTYEQYF; v_call: TRBV4-1; j_call: TRBJ2-7; clone_size: once
cdr3_aa: CASSQDWGTTYEQYF; v_call: TRBV4-3; j_call: TRBJ2-7; clone_size: once
cdr3_aa: CASSSPGQKDEQYF; v_call: TRBV6-7; j_call: TRBJ2-7; clone_size: .
cdr3_aa: CASSLSGTVTYEQYF; v_call: TRBV7-8; j_call: TRBJ2-7; clone_size: .